This T cell receptor beta chain was captured by sequencing in a study of long-term antiretroviral therapy in people with HIV. This was the immunoSEQ v3.0 assay at survey level. The repertoire was sequenced with immunoSEQ multiplex PCR; TCRdb's copy has only in-frame clones and lacks some. The sample has some 27,000 clones, roughly 80% seen once. Study findings and constraints: Repertoires with HIV possessed tighter CDR3 length spans than those of controls.

A note on this clone: Antigen: not known.

Per the germline V gene, CDR1 is SGHTA and CDR2 is FQGTGA. V lost 5 bases to trimming and J lost 1 base; unmatched junction nucleotides: 3. CDR3 size: 14 residues. The chain carries TRBV7-3 and TRBJ1-1, with TRBD1 identical over 8 bases. The starting material was unsorted PBMCs, obtained 2.1 years after starting antiretroviral therapy. The TCR was taken from a man aged 25-45 years with HIV. The CDR3 DNA follows: TGTGCCAGCAGCAGAACAGGGGGGAACACTGAAGCTTTCTTT. This translates into CASSRTGGNTEAFF.